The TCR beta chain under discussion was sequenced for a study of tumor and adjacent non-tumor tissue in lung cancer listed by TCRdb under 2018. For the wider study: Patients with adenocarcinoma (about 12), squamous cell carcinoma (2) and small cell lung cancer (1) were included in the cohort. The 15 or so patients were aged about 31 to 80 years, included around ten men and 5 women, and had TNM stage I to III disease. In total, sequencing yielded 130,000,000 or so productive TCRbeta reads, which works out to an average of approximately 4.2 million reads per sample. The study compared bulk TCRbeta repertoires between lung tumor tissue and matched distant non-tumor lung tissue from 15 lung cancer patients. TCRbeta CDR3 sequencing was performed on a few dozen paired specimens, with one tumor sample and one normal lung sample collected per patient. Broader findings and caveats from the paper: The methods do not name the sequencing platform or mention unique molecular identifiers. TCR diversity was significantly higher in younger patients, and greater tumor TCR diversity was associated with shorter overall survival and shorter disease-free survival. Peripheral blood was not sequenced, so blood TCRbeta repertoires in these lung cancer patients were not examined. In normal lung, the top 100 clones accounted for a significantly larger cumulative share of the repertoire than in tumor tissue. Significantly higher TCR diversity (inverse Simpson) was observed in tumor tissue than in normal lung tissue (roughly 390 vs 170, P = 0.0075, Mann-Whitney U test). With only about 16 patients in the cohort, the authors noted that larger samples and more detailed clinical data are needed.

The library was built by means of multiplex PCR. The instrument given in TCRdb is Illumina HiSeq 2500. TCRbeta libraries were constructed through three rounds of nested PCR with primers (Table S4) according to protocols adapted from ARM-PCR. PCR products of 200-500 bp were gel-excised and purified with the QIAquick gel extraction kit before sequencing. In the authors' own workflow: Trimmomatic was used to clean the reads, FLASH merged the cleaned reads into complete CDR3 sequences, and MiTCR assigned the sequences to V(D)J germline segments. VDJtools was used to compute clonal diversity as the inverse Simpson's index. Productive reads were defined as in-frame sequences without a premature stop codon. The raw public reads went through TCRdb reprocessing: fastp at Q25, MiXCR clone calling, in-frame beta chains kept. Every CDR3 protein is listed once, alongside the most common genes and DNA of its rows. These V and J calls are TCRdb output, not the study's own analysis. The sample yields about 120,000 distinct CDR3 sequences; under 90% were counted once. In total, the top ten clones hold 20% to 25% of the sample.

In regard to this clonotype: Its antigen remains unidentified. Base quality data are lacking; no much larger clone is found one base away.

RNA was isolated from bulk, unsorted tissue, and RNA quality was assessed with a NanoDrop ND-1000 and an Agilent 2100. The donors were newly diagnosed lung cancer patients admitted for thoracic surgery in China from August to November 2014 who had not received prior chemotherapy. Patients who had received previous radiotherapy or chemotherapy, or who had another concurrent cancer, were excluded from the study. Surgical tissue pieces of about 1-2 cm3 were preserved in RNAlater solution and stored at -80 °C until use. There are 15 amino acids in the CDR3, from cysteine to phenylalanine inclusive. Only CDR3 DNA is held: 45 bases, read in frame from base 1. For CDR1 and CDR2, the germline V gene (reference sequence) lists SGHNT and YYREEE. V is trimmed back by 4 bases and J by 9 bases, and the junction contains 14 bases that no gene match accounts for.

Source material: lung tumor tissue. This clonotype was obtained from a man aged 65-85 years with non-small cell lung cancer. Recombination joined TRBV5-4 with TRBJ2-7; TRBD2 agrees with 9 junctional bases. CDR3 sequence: CASSGAGGPSHGQYF. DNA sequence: TGTGCCAGCAGCGGCGCGGGGGGGCCGTCCCACGGGCAGTACTTC.